What follows is one T cell receptor beta chain and its context. Its antigen remains unidentified. The data were obtained in a study of cytomegalovirus exposure and HLA in healthy donors. Study findings and constraints: In a later analysis, V- and J-gene trimming of beta chains associated with a DCLRE1C missense variant, replicated independently.

The PCR was carried out with 60 Vbeta primers and 13 Jbeta primers. Some clones are missing from TCRdb's copy, which holds only in-frame ones; the method was immunoSEQ multiplex PCR. The sample shows some 190,000 clones, approximately 86% of them seen only once. CDR3 length: 15 amino acids. Germline CDR1 is MNHEY and CDR2 is SVGAGI. V lost 4 bases, J lost 6 bases, and 9 bases stayed unmatched. V and J are TRBV6-5 and TRBJ2-5; TRBD1 matches 9 bases. Source material: PBMCs. The clonotype comes from a woman in her 30s in good health and CMV-seronegative. This CDR3 reads CASSSETGGWKTQYF. CDR3 DNA: TGTGCCAGCAGTTCCGAAACAGGGGGCTGGAAGACCCAGTACTTC.